This TCR beta chain was sequenced during a study of a mutant IDH1 vaccine in newly diagnosed glioma. Study details: Vaccinations were initiated 4-6 weeks following radiotherapy alone, or were given together with temozolomide cycles. Standard pretreatment was either radiotherapy, temozolomide, or, for most, radiochemotherapy with temozolomide. Study-level results: Top-clonotype changes in peripheral T cells seemed unrelated to pseudoprogression.

Indicated time point: week 47, end of study. Each dose of the vaccine consisted of 300 ug of mutant IDH1 20-mer peptide, with topical imiquimod. Astrocytomas that were new, WHO grade 3 or 4, IDH1-mutant and ATRX-lost were present in the donors. This clone was observed a single time. What it recognizes is unknown. V was clipped by 1 base and J by 3 bases; unmatched bases: 6. Germline CDR1 reads MGHRA; CDR2 reads YSYEKL. This CDR3 is built from 17 residues. Sequencing was performed with immunoSEQ multiplex PCR; in TCRdb, only in-frame clones are kept and a portion is missing. Of approximately 60,000 clones in the sample, 83% were seen once.

The chain carries TRBV4-1 and TRBJ2-1; 10 positions match TRBD2. This receptor was obtained from a man aged 25-45 years with glioma. The source was PBMCs, collected from a glioma patient whose treatment included an IDH1 peptide vaccine. For the CDR3, the DNA is TGCGCCAGCAGCCAAGGTAGCGGGGGGCTAAACTACAATGAGCAGTTCTTC. Translation gives CASSQGSGGLNYNEQFF.